This TCR beta chain came from a study of regulatory T cells. Patients aged 2 to 39 years had fewer naive T cells. In regard to this clone: Its specificity is unknown.

The PCR used 52 TRBV and 13 TRBJ primers. Clones were sequenced by immunoSEQ multiplex PCR, and TCRdb holds only the in-frame ones, with some missing. The sample consists of about 23,000 clones, 70% to 90% of them appearing once. Whole-study results and caveats: In CD3G-deficient patients, conventional CD4+ T cells were enriched for hydrophobic CDR3 residues at positions 6 and 7. In patients, unique TRB V-J pairs were restricted and V/J usage skewed, especially in Tregs.

Trimming left V 2 bases short and J 0 bases short, with 8 bases between. The CDR3 is made up of 14 amino acids. CDR1 and CDR2 from the germline V gene are SGHRS and YFSETQ. The V call is TRBV5-1, the J call TRBJ1-1, with unresolved D. The material sequenced was conventional CD4+ T cells sorted from blood. The clonotype comes from a child aged 5 to 17 with CD3G deficiency. CDR3 amino acids: CASSLSSMNTEAFF. The CDR3 region has the DNA TGCGCCAGCAGCTTAAGCAGCATGAACACTGAAGCTTTCTTT.